The present entry profiles one TCR beta chain with its context. The record originates from a study of T cell changes during pregnancy in multiple sclerosis. V dropped 2 bases and J dropped 2 bases, with 13 bases sitting between them. The CDR3 is made up of 15 amino acids. CDR1 MNHNS and CDR2 SASEGT come from the germline V gene. The method was immunoSEQ multiplex PCR; TCRdb's version includes in-frame clones alone and lacks a portion of them. The sample yields 30,000 to 40,000 clones, roughly nine tenths seen once. The clonotype was recovered from a female donor with multiple sclerosis, enrolled in a pregnancy study. Here the sequenced sample was CD8+ T cells from peripheral blood mononuclear cells, taken in the second trimester of pregnancy. The chain uses TRBV6-1 and TRBJ2-7, with a tentative D call TRBD2 (6 bases). DNA of the CDR3: TGTGCCAGCAGTGAACGGGAGCGGGCTCCCTACGAGCAGTACTTC. This gives the protein CASSERERAPYEQYF.